This entry describes one TCR beta chain. Its antigen is still unknown. The CDR3 end is not reached by the read, which stops 3 residues before it; the germline J gene fills it in. Blood samples were heparinized, roughly 5 to 9 ml per donor. The data belong to a study of T cell clonality in common variable immunodeficiency. Study results and caveats: CVID subjects showed higher TCRbeta clonality than healthy controls. CVID subjects shared fewer TCRbeta clones than healthy controls did.

Some clones are missing from TCRdb's copy, which holds only in-frame ones; the method was immunoSEQ multiplex PCR. The sample lists tens of thousands of clones, none appearing once, the ten largest making up under 4.5%. This CDR3 has 13 amino acids. Germline CDR1 reads KGHSH; CDR2 reads LQKENI. The sequenced sample was peripheral blood mononuclear cells. This sequence joins TRBV18 and TRBJ2-3; D remains ambiguous. The clonotype was recovered from a person between 18 and 69 years old in good health. The CDR3 sequence is CASSPPVTQAQYF. CDR3 bases read: TGTGCCAGCTCACCTCCCGTTACCCAGGCG.